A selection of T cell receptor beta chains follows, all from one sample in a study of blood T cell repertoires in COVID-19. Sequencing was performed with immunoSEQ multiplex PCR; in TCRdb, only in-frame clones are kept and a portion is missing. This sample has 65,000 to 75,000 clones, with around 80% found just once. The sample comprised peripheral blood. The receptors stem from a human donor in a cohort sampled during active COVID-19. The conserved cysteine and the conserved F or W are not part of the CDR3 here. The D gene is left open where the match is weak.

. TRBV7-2 ASSLAGSGETQY
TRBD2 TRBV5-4 ASIRTSGPWGYNEQF
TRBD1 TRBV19 ASSPRQGISEAF
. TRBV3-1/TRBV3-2 ASSQISGTLGSPLH
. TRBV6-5 ASSYPYSLFNEQF
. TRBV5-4 ASSPGGGGGLHEQY
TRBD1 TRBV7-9 ASSLGDRVSNQPQH
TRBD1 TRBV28 ASSSGTGTEQY
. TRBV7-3 ASSLGARETQY
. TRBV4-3 ASSQVRRANEKLF
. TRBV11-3 ASSSGNQPQH
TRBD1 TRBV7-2 ASSLVGGGTEAF
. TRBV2 ASSEIEEPYGYT
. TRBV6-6 ASSYSGGREKLF
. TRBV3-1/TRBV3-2 ASSRSEGQPQH
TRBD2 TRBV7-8 ASSFGTRPTGELF
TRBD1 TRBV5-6 ASSPIDRESGYT
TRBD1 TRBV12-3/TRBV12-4 ASSSGQGKPQH
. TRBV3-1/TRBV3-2 ASSPMLATTQY
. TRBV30 AWKGQGQGGYT
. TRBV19 ATADRVNEKLF
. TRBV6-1 ASSENSGYEQY
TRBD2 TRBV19 ASTRDGTSIREQF
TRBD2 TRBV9 ASSNPGTSGRIDTQY
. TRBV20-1 SASYRYNEKLF
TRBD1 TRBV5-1 ASSPGTGVYEQY
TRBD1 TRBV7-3 ASSPQPVDRGSYGYT
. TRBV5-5 ASSFRSDTEAF
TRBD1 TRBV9 ASAIGTANEKLF
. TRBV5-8 ASTRQTDNSPLH
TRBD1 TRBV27 ASRVTGQGYYEQY
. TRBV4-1 ASSDGVRLPQH
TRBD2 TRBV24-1 ATSHPGLAVTDEQF
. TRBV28 ASSLGGSYGYT
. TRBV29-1 SVEVARGYGYT
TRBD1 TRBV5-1 ASRTGTGSNQPQH